The sequence of this TCR beta chain was determined in a study of memory CD8 T cells in hepatitis C reinfection. The CDR3 runs to 15 residues. Germline V CDR1 and CDR2: SEHNR, FQNEAQ (reference sequence). V shed 5 bases and J 1 base; nucleotides not matched to a gene: 3. The method was immunoSEQ multiplex PCR; TCRdb's version includes in-frame clones alone and lacks a portion of them. Of around 45,000 clones in the sample, roughly 90% were seen once. Time point in this sample: peak reinfection, 3 to 8 weeks after reinfection detection. The sorted cells went straight to TCR sequencing with no prior in vitro expansion. People who inject drugs from Montreal's HEPCO study were the donors.

This TCR came from a man between 18 and 29 years old with hepatitis C virus infection. This sequence joins TRBV7-9 and TRBJ1-1, with 11 bases identical to TRBD1. The sample comprised naive CD8+ T cells sorted from blood. This chain's CDR3 is CASSRGQGANTEAFF. The CDR3 DNA is TGTGCCAGCAGCCGCGGACAGGGGGCGAACACTGAAGCTTTCTTT.